These T cell receptor beta chains were read from a single sample in a study of post-analysis software for immune sequencing data. TCRdb re-called the PCR reads through MiXCR, storing one row per CDR3 protein. The sample holds roughly 800,000 distinct CDR3 sequences, 25% to 30% seen once. The sample consisted of blood. All receptors come from a girl aged 10 to 17 with multiple sclerosis. Each CDR3 is given with its conserved first and last residue. A D gene is named only where the DNA matches it firmly. Expanded clones are given a class, and other clones once, few, many or no size at all.

>.|.|TRBV20-1|TRBJ1-2
CSVFQGLYGYTF
TGCAGTGTTTTCCAGGGGCTCTATGGCTACACCTTC
>TRBD2|many|TRBV7-2|TRBJ2-3
CASSQTGTREAQYF
TGTGCCAGCAGCCAAACCGGGACCCGGGAGGCGCAGTATTTT
>.|.|TRBV9|TRBJ1-1
CASSVVADNTEAFF
TGTGCCAGCAGCGTAGTGGCGGACAACACTGAAGCTTTCTTT
>.|.|TRBV27|TRBJ1-2
CASTADPSRYGYTF
TGTGCCAGCACCGCTGATCCGTCCCGCTATGGCTACACCTTC
>TRBD2|.|TRBV28|TRBJ2-5
CASSPYSGSRETQYF
TGTGCCAGCAGTCCTTATAGCGGGAGTAGGGAGACCCAGTACTTC
>.|.|TRBV20-1|TRBJ2-5
CSAARFLGETQYF
TGCAGTGCTGCCCGATTCCTTGGGGAGACCCAGTACTTC
>TRBD1|once|TRBV2|TRBJ1-5
CASNTGGGQPQHF
TGTGCCAGCAACACAGGGGGTGGCCAGCCCCAGCATTTT
>.|few|TRBV6-5|TRBJ1-6
CASSRHGGRNSPLHF
TGTGCCAGCAGTCGTCACGGGGGCCGTAATTCACCCCTCCACTTT
>.|.|TRBV10-3|TRBJ2-5
CAISESFGTQYF
TGTGCCATCAGTGAGTCATTTGGGACCCAGTACTTC
>.|few|TRBV28|TRBJ2-3
CASSLNDRPSTDTQYF
TGTGCCAGCAGTTTAAATGACAGACCTAGCACAGATACGCAGTATTTT
>.|.|TRBV5-1|TRBJ2-7
CASARGQNSYEQYF
TGCGCCAGCGCAAGAGGGCAGAACTCCTACGAGCAGTACTTC
>.|.|TRBV2|TRBJ1-2
CASSLSRVWFDGYTF
TGTGCCAGCAGCCTATCCAGGGTGTGGTTCGATGGCTACACCTTC
>TRBD2|many|TRBV6-2/TRBV6-3|TRBJ2-1
CASSYVAGVGEQFF
TGTGCCAGCAGTTACGTGGCGGGAGTCGGGGAGCAGTTCTTC
>.|few|TRBV24-1|TRBJ2-1
CATSDPGRNEQFF
TGTGCCACCAGTGACCCGGGCCGCAATGAGCAGTTCTTC
>.|.|TRBV28|TRBJ1-2
CASSLGRGWGYTF
TGTGCCAGCAGTTTAGGGAGGGGCTGGGGCTACACCTTC
>TRBD1|.|TRBV2|TRBJ1-5
CASSVPRAGGPWGPQHF
TGTGCCAGCAGTGTTCCCCGGGCAGGGGGTCCGTGGGGGCCCCAGCATTTT
>.|.|TRBV29-1|TRBJ2-7
CSVEDSEPPYEQYF
TGCAGCGTTGAGGACAGTGAGCCCCCCTACGAGCAGTACTTC
>.|few|TRBV27|TRBJ2-5
CASSFAGGIQETQYF
TGTGCCAGCAGTTTTGCTGGCGGGATCCAAGAGACCCAGTACTTC
>.|.|TRBV20-1|TRBJ2-1
CSARDRGPYNEQFF
TGCAGTGCTAGAGACCGGGGCCCCTACAATGAGCAGTTCTTC
>TRBD1|.|TRBV12-3/TRBV12-4|TRBJ1-2
CASSLRAGTGLGYTF
TGTGCCAGCAGTTTAAGGGCCGGGACAGGGCTCGGCTACACCTTC
>.|.|TRBV13|TRBJ1-6
CASSARGFSYNSPLHF
TGTGCCAGCAGCGCCCGGGGGTTCTCCTATAATTCACCCCTCCACTTT
>TRBD1|few|TRBV7-2|TRBJ1-5
CASSPRQGGNQPQHF
TGTGCCAGCAGCCCGCGACAGGGAGGCAATCAGCCCCAGCATTTT
>.|.|TRBV5-5|TRBJ2-2
CASSLVATVVGELFF
TGTGCCAGCAGCTTGGTGGCGACAGTTGTCGGGGAGCTGTTTTTT
>TRBD1|few|TRBV20-1|TRBJ2-1
CSARAWGQGDNEQFF
TGCAGTGCTAGAGCTTGGGGGCAGGGGGATAATGAGCAGTTCTTC
>TRBD2|.|TRBV4-1|TRBJ2-1
CASSQVAGGAYNEQFF
TGCGCCAGCAGCCAGGTAGCCGGGGGGGCTTACAATGAGCAGTTCTTC
>.|.|TRBV18|TRBJ2-5
CASSPVFSSVQETQYF
TGTGCCAGCTCACCGGTCTTCTCTAGCGTACAAGAGACCCAGTACTTC
>.|few|TRBV6-1|TRBJ1-6
CASSESRDSPLHF
TGTGCCAGCAGTGAATCGAGGGATTCACCCCTCCACTTT
>.|.|TRBV3-1|TRBJ1-1
CASSQGTGGSARAFF
TGTGCCAGCAGCCAAGGTACAGGCGGATCTGCCCGAGCTTTCTTT
>.|.|TRBV5-1|TRBJ1-1
CASSFQGLNTEAFF
TGCGCCAGCAGCTTCCAGGGGCTTAACACTGAAGCTTTCTTT
>.|many|TRBV6-5|TRBJ1-2
CASSYSLGGYGYTF
TGTGCCAGCAGTTACTCACTGGGGGGGTATGGCTACACCTTC
>TRBD2|few|TRBV4-1|TRBJ2-1
CASSPLHPLSGGNNEQFF
TGCGCCAGCAGTCCACTTCACCCTCTGAGCGGGGGCAACAATGAGCAGTTCTTC
>.|few|TRBV3-1|TRBJ2-5
CASSHLEETQYF
TGTGCCAGCAGCCATCTGGAGGAGACCCAGTACTTC